One sample yielded the 23 T cell receptor beta chains listed below, sequenced in a study of brain T cells in children with intractable seizures. Only in-frame clones appear in the TCRdb table, and some are missing; sequencing was by immunoSEQ multiplex PCR. The sample records 300,000 to 400,000 clones, 93% being singletons. The sample's time point: blood from clinic visit 5 months post-surgery; TSC patient then seizure free. This specimen was peripheral blood, taken approximately 5 months after surgery. The receptors here all came from a boy under two years old with tuberous sclerosis and intractable seizures.

The chain links TRBV4-1 to TRBJ2-1; D is perhaps TRBD1 (6 bases). Trimming stripped 5 bases from V and 6 bases from J, with 17 bases between. The germline V gene has CDR1 MGHRA and CDR2 YSYEKL. The CDR3 loop spans 15 amino acids. The CDR3 region has the DNA TGCGCCAGCAGCTCTTCGGACATGGGGGCCAATGAGCAGTTCTTC. It yields the protein CASSSSDMGANEQFF.

The chain is built from TRBV11-2 and TRBJ2-2, with D tentatively TRBD1 (6 bases). Germline V gene data show CDR1 as SGHAT and CDR2 as FQNNGV. The CDR3 extends over 17 amino acids. Trimming cost V 6 bases and J 0 bases, with 17 bases left between them. The CDR3 loop reads CASRPQTGFANTGELFF. The CDR3 coding sequence is TGTGCCAGCAGACCCCAAACAGGGTTCGCGAACACCGGGGAGCTGTTTTTT.

The chain uses TRBV3-1 (or the pseudogene TRBV3-2) and TRBJ1-3; 11 nucleotides line up with TRBD1. The CDR3 has 17 amino acids. With V trimmed by 1 base and J by 6 bases, 8 bases remained unmatched. Germline V CDR1 and CDR2: LGHDT, YNNKEL (reference sequence). In DNA form, the CDR3 reads TGTGCCAGCAGCCAAGGACTTCCGGGACAGGGGGTAAACACCATATATTTT. Amino acid sequence: CASSQGLPGQGVNTIYF.

The J gene is TRBJ2-5, the V gene TRBV7-8; D gene uncertain. Germline CDR1 SGHVS, CDR2 FQNEAQ. CDR3 length equals 14 residues. Trimming stripped 2 bases from V and 3 bases from J, with 10 bases between. The CDR3: CASSLRVLEETQYF. The CDR3 nucleotides read TGTGCCAGCAGCTTAAGGGTGCTAGAAGAGACCCAGTACTTC.

The chain links TRBV27 to TRBJ2-7, with D perhaps TRBD2 (6 bases). CDR1 and CDR2 (germline): MNHEY, SMNVEV (reference sequence). V was clipped by 3 bases and J by 5 bases, with 14 bases between them. This CDR3 is built from 14 residues. Here the CDR3 DNA reads TGTGCCAGCAGTTTGACTAGTAAAAACCACGAGCAGTACTTC. Translated: CASSLTSKNHEQYF.

The chain uses TRBV6-2 or TRBV6-3 and TRBJ2-1, with D possibly called TRBD1 or TRBD2 (7 bases each). V lost 4 bases, J lost 2 bases, and 15 bases lay in between. The CDR3 covers 16 residues. CDR1 and CDR2 from the germline V gene are MNHEY and SVGEGT. For the CDR3, the DNA is TGTGCCAGCAGTTTCCGGGGAGGGGGCCCCTACAATGAGCAGTTCTTC. Translation gives CASSFRGGGPYNEQFF.

The chain is built from TRBV6-1 and TRBJ2-5; 7 bases map to TRBD1. The CDR3 covers 15 residues. The V and J ends lost 1 base and 5 bases, in that order; junction bases with no gene match: 7. Germline V gene lookup returns CDR1 MNHNS and CDR2 SASEGT. CDR3 sequence: CASSEGGTGVETQYF. The DNA of the CDR3 is TGTGCCAGCAGTGAAGGGGGCACAGGGGTCGAGACCCAGTACTTC.

The chain joins TRBV7-2 to TRBJ1-4; D is possibly TRBD1 (5 bases). The CDR3 has 14 amino acids. Germline V lookup: CDR1 SGHTA, CDR2 FQGNSA. Trimming took off 5 bases at V and 1 base at J, with 8 bases between the two ends. The DNA of the CDR3 is TGTGCCAGCAGCCGGGACCGAACTAATGAAAAACTGTTTTTT. Amino acids: CASSRDRTNEKLFF.

This chain links TRBV3-1 (or the pseudogene TRBV3-2) with TRBJ1-4; 9 bases align to TRBD1. There are 14 residues in the CDR3. The germline V gene encodes CDR1 LGHDT and CDR2 YNNKEL (reference sequence). Unmatched junction bases numbered 3, after V lost 2 bases and J lost 8 bases. This CDR3 reads CASSQRGQGEKLFF. CDR3 sequence (DNA): TGTGCCAGCAGCCAACGGGGACAGGGAGAAAAACTGTTTTTT.

The J gene is TRBJ2-3, the V gene TRBV4-1; D is ambiguous. Germline V CDR1 and CDR2: MGHRA, YSYEKL. The CDR3 sequence is 14 residues long. Trimming left V 5 bases short and J 1 base short, with 10 bases between. The CDR3 loop is CASSTVGGTDTQYF. The CDR3 DNA follows: TGCGCCAGCAGCACCGTTGGGGGCACAGATACGCAGTATTTT.

This clone came up once. The chain joins TRBV30 to TRBJ1-1; D gene uncertain. The CDR3 contains 12 residues. V lost 2 bases, J lost 1 base, and 5 bases lay in between. Germline V gives CDR1 GTSNPN, CDR2 SVGIG (reference sequence). The CDR3 reads CAWSSENTEAFF. As DNA, the CDR3 is TGTGCCTGGAGTAGTGAGAACACTGAAGCTTTCTTT.

This clone was recorded once. The chain couples TRBV3-1 (or the pseudogene TRBV3-2) to TRBJ2-1, with D perhaps matching TRBD1 (7 bases). V shed 1 base and J shed 10 bases, with 14 bases lying between them. Germline values: CDR1 LGHDT, CDR2 YNNKEL (reference sequence). There are 14 residues in the CDR3. CDR3 nucleotide sequence: TGTGCCAGCAGCCAAGTTCAGGGGGGAACCGAGCAGTTCTTC. Amino acid sequence: CASSQVQGGTEQFF.

The chain combines TRBV4-2 with TRBJ2-5; maybe TRBD1 (5 bases). CDR3 length: 15 amino acids. Trimming took 0 bases from V and 5 from J, leaving 13 bases between them. CDR1 is LGHNA, CDR2 YNFKEQ, per germline. CDR3 DNA: TGTGCCAGCAGCCAAGATCGGCGCAGGGTCGAGACCCAGTACTTC. As protein: CASSQDRRRVETQYF.

V usage is TRBV7-9 and J usage is TRBJ2-1, with TRBD1 matching 7 bases. The CDR3 has 15 residues. V shed 5 bases, J shed 1 base, and the junction held 5 bases outside the gene matches. CDR1 and CDR2 from the germline V gene are SEHNR and FQNEAQ (reference sequence). The CDR3 region has the DNA TGTGCCAGCAGCCCGAGGGACAGTTCCTACAATGAGCAGTTCTTC. This translates into CASSPRDSSYNEQFF.

The rearrangement joins TRBV5-1 to TRBJ2-7; the D is unclear. The CDR3 has 12 amino acids. CDR1 is SGHRS and CDR2 is YFSETQ in the germline V gene. Trimming removed 0 bases at V and 6 bases at J, with 7 bases between. CDR3 nucleotides: TGCGCCAGCAGCTTGGGCCTGCGCGAGCAGTACTTC. Its protein product is CASSLGLREQYF.

The table lists this clone with a count of one. The chain carries TRBV5-4 and TRBJ2-7; TRBD1 agrees at 7 bases. V shed 4 bases and J 2 bases; nucleotides not matched to a gene: 3. The CDR3 sequence is 13 residues long. Germline CDR1 SGHNT, CDR2 YYREEE (reference sequence). Here the CDR3 DNA reads TGTGCCAGCAGCGTTGGACAGGCCTACGAGCAGTACTTC. Its translation: CASSVGQAYEQYF.

In DNA, the CDR3 is TGTGCCAGCAGCCAAGATGTCGGGACTAGCGGGAGCACAGATACGCAGTATTTT. This sequence encodes CASSQDVGTSGSTDTQYF. The chain couples TRBV3-1 (or the pseudogene TRBV3-2) to TRBJ2-3; 12 bases align to TRBD2. The CDR3 is made up of 18 amino acids. The V segment lost 0 bases and the J segment 0 bases; nucleotides outside the gene matches: 4. Germline V gene sequence: CDR1 LGHDT, CDR2 YNNKEL (reference sequence).

In its sample, this clone was seen once. V and J are TRBV3-1 (or the pseudogene TRBV3-2) and TRBJ2-7; no definite D call. V lost 0 bases, J lost 0 bases, and 12 bases lay in between. The CDR3 sequence is 16 residues long. Per germline, CDR1 LGHDT and CDR2 YNNKEL (reference sequence). The CDR3 is CASSQDYQTSSYEQYF. The DNA of the CDR3 is TGTGCCAGCAGCCAAGATTACCAAACATCCTCCTACGAGCAGTACTTC.

The chain has TRBV3-1 (or the pseudogene TRBV3-2) and TRBJ2-2; tentative D call: TRBD1 (6 bases). The CDR3 is 24 residues long. Germline V lookup: CDR1 LGHDT, CDR2 YNNKEL (reference sequence). Trimming stripped 1 base from V and 1 base from J, with 34 bases between. CDR3 nucleotide sequence: TGTGCCAGCAGCCAAGCGGCGAATGGCTGCCGGAACCCGAGACAGGCCTTGAACACCGGGGAGCTGTTTTTT. Encoded protein: CASSQAANGCRNPRQALNTGELFF.

This chain connects TRBV11-2 to TRBJ1-2; 9 nucleotides agree with TRBD1. The CDR3 length is 16 residues. V trimming: 2 bases; J trimming: 6 bases; junction bases outside the gene matches: 10. Germline-derived CDR1 and CDR2 are SGHAT and FQNNGV. The CDR3 sequence is CASSLSPGQGQDGYTF. The CDR3 DNA follows: TGTGCCAGCAGCTTATCCCCTGGACAGGGGCAAGATGGCTACACCTTC.

The CDR3 DNA is TGTGCCAGCAGTTTTCGGGGGAGGGTCACAGATACGCAGTATTTT. Translation gives CASSFRGRVTDTQYF. The gene calls are TRBV27 and TRBJ2-3; TRBD2 matches 7 bases. The CDR3 has 15 amino acids. Germline values: CDR1 MNHEY, CDR2 SMNVEV (reference sequence). J lost 2 bases, V lost 3 bases, and 5 bases had no gene match.

The chain recombines TRBV14 with TRBJ2-7; weak D call: TRBD1 (6 bases). The CDR3 consists of 13 residues. The germline gives CDR1 SGHDN, CDR2 FVKESK. V lost 0 bases, J lost 6 bases, and 9 bases lay in between. The CDR3 nucleotides read TGTGCCAGCAGCCAAGAGGCCAGGGGCGAGCAGTACTTC. Amino acid sequence: CASSQEARGEQYF.

As regards this clone: At one end the junction does not follow the germline gene, possibly because of a read error. This chain uses TRBV14 with TRBJ2-1, with D possibly called TRBD1 or TRBD2 (5 bases each). CDR1 is SGHDN and CDR2 is FVKESK in the germline V gene. The CDR3 is 14 amino acids. The CDR3 reads CASGHLRGYNEQFF. For the CDR3, the DNA is TGTGCCAGCGGCCATCTGAGGGGCTACAATGAGCAGTTCTTC.